Listed below are T cell receptor beta chains from one sample, sequenced in a study of cytomegalovirus exposure and HLA in healthy donors. Profiled with immunoSEQ multiplex PCR; TCRdb holds only in-frame clones, not every one. In the table there are some 140,000 clones, more than 75% of which are singletons. Material for sequencing was PBMCs. Every receptor here comes from a male donor in good health and CMV-seronegative. Both conserved end residues are part of each CDR3.

CDR3 protein: CASSNRQGERIEQYF
V gene: TRBV5-1
J gene: TRBJ2-7

CDR3 protein: CAATASGSTDTQYF
V gene: TRBV10-3
J gene: TRBJ2-3

CDR3 protein: CASRRDRGRLDSNQPQHF
V gene: TRBV19
J gene: TRBJ1-5

CDR3 protein: CASSIDRASTNEKLFF
V gene: TRBV19
J gene: TRBJ1-4

CDR3 protein: CASSEDGGYYGYTF
V gene: TRBV2
J gene: TRBJ1-2

CDR3 protein: CASSLPQRGVTNEQFF
V gene: TRBV7-2
J gene: TRBJ2-1

CDR3 protein: CASSVAGNTEAFF
V gene: TRBV25-1
J gene: TRBJ1-1

CDR3 protein: CASSQGVLAGQNEQFF
V gene: TRBV4-3
J gene: TRBJ2-1

CDR3 protein: CASSPSSRITGGHKQPQHF
V gene: TRBV27
J gene: TRBJ1-5

CDR3 protein: CASSSTSGVYDTQYF
V gene: TRBV2
J gene: TRBJ2-3

CDR3 protein: CASSTAGTPSYEQYF
V gene: TRBV5-1
J gene: TRBJ2-7

CDR3 protein: CAWSSGTSGANEQFF
V gene: TRBV30
J gene: TRBJ2-1

CDR3 protein: CASSERFRGNEQFF
V gene: TRBV2
J gene: TRBJ2-1

CDR3 protein: CASSEESGHKNTEAFF
V gene: TRBV2
J gene: TRBJ1-1

CDR3 protein: CASSGTGGNTIYF
V gene: TRBV11-3
J gene: TRBJ1-3

CDR3 protein: CASSSPTGSQETQYF
V gene: TRBV5-1
J gene: TRBJ2-5